This TCR beta chain was identified during a study of blood T cell repertoires in COVID-19 (dated by TCRdb to 2020 to 2021). For context, the study as a whole: Samples from collaborators originated in the United States, Italy and Spain and spanned both the acute and convalescent phases of COVID-19. Samples were obtained from the ongoing ImmuneRACE study (first 160 participants) and from some 1,300 subjects provided by 6 global collaborators. Nearly every sample came with metadata listing a de-identified subject ID, COVID-19 status, age in years and sex. A freely available public database, intended as a resource for researchers studying the immune response to SARS-CoV-2, is where the repertoires were released. Subjects who had been exposed to COVID-19, were actively infected with it, or had recovered from it provided the deeply sampled blood TCRbeta repertoires that made up the dataset. Where available, HLA class I and class II types were taken from metadata supplied by the sample provider and were not determined by assay-based typing. The material from the prospective study consisted of cDNA or gDNA derived from T cells, B-cell-depleted T cells, or PBMCs.

General conclusions and limits of the study: Clinical and demographic metadata were provided uncurated, with the amount varying by source and participant.

Regarding this clone: Its antigen remains undetermined. No clone much larger than this one lies a single base away; base qualities are absent.

Whole blood was collected in K2EDTA tubes by collaborating institutions according to the institutions' own protocols. For TCRbeta analysis, collaborators shipped samples in one of three forms: frozen whole blood, isolated PBMCs, or DNA extracted from either of those sample types. The germline V gene (reference sequence) provides CDR1 MNHNY and CDR2 SVGAGI. V sheds 0 bases and J sheds 2 bases, leaving 11 bases between their ends. The CDR3 runs 15 amino acids, cysteine and phenylalanine included. The retained sequence is limited to the CDR3, 45 bases, with the frame set at the first base. TCRbeta CDR3 regions were amplified from genomic DNA by means of the immunoSEQ Assay, a bias-controlled multiplex PCR. As for the original processing: Within the assay, amplification of reference gene primers was used to estimate how many nucleated cells each sample contained. To quantify the absolute abundance of each unique TCRbeta CDR3 rearrangement, sequence reads were collapsed and filtered. For each sample, productive Simpson clonality was calculated by taking the square root of Simpson's diversity index across productive rearrangements. TCRdb's version of the immuneACCESS table is confined to in-frame rearrangements and falls short of the full clone set. An unresolved V gene accounts for under half of the shortfall where checked; the remainder is of unknown origin. From that table come the V and J calls and clone size; the DNA was used to work out D and trimming. The sample table records a few hundred thousand clones; about 84% of these occur just once. The top ten clones comprise 10% to 15% of the sample.

The chain joins TRBV6-6 to TRBJ2-7; the D gene is perhaps TRBD2, from 6 matching bases. The TCR sequence derives from a human donor in a cohort sampled during active COVID-19. Sequencing used peripheral blood. The CDR3 protein sequence reads: CASSYSWGETYEQYF. The sequenced DNA: TGTGCCAGCAGTTACTCGTGGGGGGAGACCTACGAGCAGTACTTC.